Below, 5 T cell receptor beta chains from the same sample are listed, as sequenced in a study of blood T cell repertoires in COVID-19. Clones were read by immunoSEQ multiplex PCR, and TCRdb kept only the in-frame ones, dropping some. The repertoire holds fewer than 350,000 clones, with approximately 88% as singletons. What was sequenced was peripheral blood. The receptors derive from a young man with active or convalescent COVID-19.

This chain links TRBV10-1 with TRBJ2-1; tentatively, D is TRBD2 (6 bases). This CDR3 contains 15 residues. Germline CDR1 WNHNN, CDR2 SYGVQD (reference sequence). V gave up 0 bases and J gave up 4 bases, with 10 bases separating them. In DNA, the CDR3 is TGCGCCAGCAGTGAGTCGGCGGGGTCATACAATGAGCAGTTCTTC. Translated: CASSESAGSYNEQFF.

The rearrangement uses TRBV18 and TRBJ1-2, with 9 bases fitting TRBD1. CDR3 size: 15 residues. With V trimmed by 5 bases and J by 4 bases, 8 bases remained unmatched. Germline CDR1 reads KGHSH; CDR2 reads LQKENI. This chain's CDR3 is CASSTPGQGGYGYTF. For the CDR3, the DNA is TGTGCCAGCTCAACTCCGGGACAGGGTGGCTATGGCTACACCTTC.

DNA for the CDR3: TGTGCCACCAGCAGAGATATAGGCCGGGGGACGCAGTATTTT. Its translation: CATSRDIGRGTQYF. The chain has TRBV15 and TRBJ2-3; a possible D gene is TRBD2 (6 bases). This CDR3 contains 14 residues. Germline CDR1 reads LNHNV; CDR2 reads YYDKDF (reference sequence). Trimming removed 0 bases at V and 9 bases at J, with 13 bases between.

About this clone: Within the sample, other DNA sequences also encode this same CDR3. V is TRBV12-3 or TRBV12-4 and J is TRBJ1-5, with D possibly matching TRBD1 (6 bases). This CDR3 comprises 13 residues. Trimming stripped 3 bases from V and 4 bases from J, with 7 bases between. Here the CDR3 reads CASSLDRNQPQHF. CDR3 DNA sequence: TGTGCCAGCAGTTTGGACAGAAATCAGCCCCAGCATTTT.

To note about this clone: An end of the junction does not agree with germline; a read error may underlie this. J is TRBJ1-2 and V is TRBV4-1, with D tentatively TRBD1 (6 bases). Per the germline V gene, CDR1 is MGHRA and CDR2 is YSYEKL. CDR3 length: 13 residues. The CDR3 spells CASSHPRTVYQVF. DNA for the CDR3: TGCGCCAGCAGCCACCCGCGGACAGTCTACCAAGTTTTC.